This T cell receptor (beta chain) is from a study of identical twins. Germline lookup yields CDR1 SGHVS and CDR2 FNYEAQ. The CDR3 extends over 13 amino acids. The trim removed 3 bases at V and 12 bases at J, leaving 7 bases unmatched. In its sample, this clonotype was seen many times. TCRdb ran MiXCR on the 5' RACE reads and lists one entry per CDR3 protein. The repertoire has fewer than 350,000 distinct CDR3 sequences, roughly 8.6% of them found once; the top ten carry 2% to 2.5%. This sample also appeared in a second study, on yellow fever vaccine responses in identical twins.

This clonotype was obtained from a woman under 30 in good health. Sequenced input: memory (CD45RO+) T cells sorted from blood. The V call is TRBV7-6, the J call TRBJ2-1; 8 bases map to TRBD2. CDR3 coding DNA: TGTGCCAGCAGCTTGAAAGCGGGAGTGATGCAGTTCTTC. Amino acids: CASSLKAGVMQFF.